These T cell receptor beta chains were read from a single sample in a study of blood T cell repertoires in COVID-19. The assay was immunoSEQ multiplex PCR, and TCRdb's table has in-frame clones only and misses some. This table has 150,000 to 200,000 clones, roughly 80% appearing once. Sequenced material: peripheral blood. The source of these receptors is a human donor in a cohort sampled during active COVID-19. Each CDR3 is given with its conserved first and last residue. Fields, in order: J gene, V gene, clone size, D gene, CDR3 DNA, CDR3 protein. D genes are given only for firm matches. Rows give clone size only sometimes, using once, few, many, or a class for an expanded clone.

TRBJ2-7	TRBV5-1	few	.	TGCGCCAGCAGCTCCCGCCTGAGCTCCTACGAGCAGTACTTC	CASSSRLSSYEQYF
TRBJ2-7	TRBV7-2	.	.	TGTGCCAGCAGCCCCCGGGACAAGGGTATCGAGCAGTACTTC	CASSPRDKGIEQYF
TRBJ1-2	TRBV19	.	TRBD1	TGTGCCAGTAGTATCCCGGGACAGGGAGGTGGCTACACCTTC	CASSIPGQGGGYTF
TRBJ1-1	TRBV6-2/TRBV6-3	.	TRBD1	TGTGCCAGCAGTTCCAGGGGGCTCGTTGGCACTGAAGCTTTCTTT	CASSSRGLVGTEAFF
TRBJ2-7	TRBV15	.	TRBD2	TGTGCCACCAGCAGGGTACCAGGGGGTAGCGGGAGAAACGAGCAGTACTTC	CATSRVPGGSGRNEQYF
TRBJ2-7	TRBV18	.	.	TGTGCCAGCTCACCCGAACACGATCCCTACGAGCAGTACTTC	CASSPEHDPYEQYF
TRBJ2-3	TRBV7-2	.	.	TGTGCCAGCAGCTTAGACTCGGGTCTTAGCACAGATACGCAGTATTTT	CASSLDSGLSTDTQYF
TRBJ2-7	TRBV6-2/TRBV6-3	.	TRBD2	TGTGCCAGCAGTTATCCGACTAGCGGGGGGTTGTCCTACGAGCAGTACTTC	CASSYPTSGGLSYEQYF
TRBJ2-7	TRBV18	.	TRBD1	TGTGCCAGCTCACGGGACAGGTCCCTCTCCTACGAGCAGTACTTC	CASSRDRSLSYEQYF
TRBJ2-7	TRBV3-1/TRBV3-2	.	.	TGTGCCAGCAGCCCCAATGAGCGATACGAGCAGTACTTC	CASSPNERYEQYF
TRBJ1-2	TRBV3-1/TRBV3-2	.	TRBD1	TGTGCCAGCAGCCCGGGGACAGGGAGTGGCTACACCTTC	CASSPGTGSGYTF
TRBJ2-2	TRBV4-3	.	.	TGCGCCAGCAGCCAAGTGGACTACACCGGGGAGCTGTTTTTT	CASSQVDYTGELFF
TRBJ1-6	TRBV3-1/TRBV3-2	.	.	TGTGCCAGCAGCCAAGGTGGGGGAGGTAAGAATTCACCCCTCCACTTT	CASSQGGGGKNSPLHF
TRBJ2-6	TRBV5-4	.	TRBD1	TGTGCCAGCAGCCCTCGGACAGGGGGGGCCTCTGGGGCCAACGTCCTGACTTTC	CASSPRTGGASGANVLTF
TRBJ1-1	TRBV2	few	.	TGTGCCAGCAGCCGGGACAACCCCATGAACACTGAAGCTTTCTTT	CASSRDNPMNTEAFF
TRBJ1-6	TRBV28	few	.	TGTGCCAGCAGTTACCCCTACAGGCCGTTGGGTTCACCCCTCCACTTT	CASSYPYRPLGSPLHF
TRBJ1-2	TRBV5-8	.	TRBD1	TGTGCCAGCAGCTTGGCCGGACAGGTGGGGCGTGGCTACACCTTC	CASSLAGQVGRGYTF
TRBJ2-7	TRBV2	.	TRBD1	TGTGCCAGCAGTGATGGGACAGGGTCGTACGAGCAGTACTTC	CASSDGTGSYEQYF
TRBJ2-1	TRBV19	.	TRBD2	TGTGCCAGTAGTATCTTCCTAGCGGGAGGGGACAATGAGCAGTTCTTC	CASSIFLAGGDNEQFF
TRBJ2-7	TRBV19	.	TRBD1	TGTGCCAGTACCGCGGGACAGGGGTTGGACTACGAGCAGTACTTC	CASTAGQGLDYEQYF
TRBJ2-3	TRBV4-3	.	.	TGCGCCAGCAGCCAAGTCGAACGAAAAGGGGTTTATACGCAGTATTTT	CASSQVERKGVYTQYF